This TCR beta chain was recovered during a study of identical twins. Template switching added a universal primer site, and cDNA bore unique molecular identifiers. From the 5' RACE reads, TCRdb called clonotypes with MiXCR, one entry per CDR3 protein. Counted here are under 900,000 distinct CDR3 sequences, approximately 13% occurring once; the ten biggest clones make up 1.5% to 2%. As concerns this clonotype: Its target is unknown.

This CDR3 spans 14 amino acids. CDR1 is MNHNS, CDR2 SASEGT, per germline. J was trimmed by 8 bases and V by 6 bases; bases with no gene match: 7. Findings and caveats of the study: Insertions were reduced in abundant cord blood beta clonotypes but not in memory repertoires.

This sample also belongs to another study, concerning yellow fever vaccine responses in identical twins.

The rearrangement links TRBV6-1 to TRBJ1-6, with TRBD1 matching over 7 bases. The TCR originated in a woman aged 18-29 years in good health. Sample: PBMCs. CDR3 loop: CASRKWQGDSPLHF. The CDR3 DNA reads TGTGCCAGCAGGAAATGGCAGGGGGATTCACCCCTCCACTTT.